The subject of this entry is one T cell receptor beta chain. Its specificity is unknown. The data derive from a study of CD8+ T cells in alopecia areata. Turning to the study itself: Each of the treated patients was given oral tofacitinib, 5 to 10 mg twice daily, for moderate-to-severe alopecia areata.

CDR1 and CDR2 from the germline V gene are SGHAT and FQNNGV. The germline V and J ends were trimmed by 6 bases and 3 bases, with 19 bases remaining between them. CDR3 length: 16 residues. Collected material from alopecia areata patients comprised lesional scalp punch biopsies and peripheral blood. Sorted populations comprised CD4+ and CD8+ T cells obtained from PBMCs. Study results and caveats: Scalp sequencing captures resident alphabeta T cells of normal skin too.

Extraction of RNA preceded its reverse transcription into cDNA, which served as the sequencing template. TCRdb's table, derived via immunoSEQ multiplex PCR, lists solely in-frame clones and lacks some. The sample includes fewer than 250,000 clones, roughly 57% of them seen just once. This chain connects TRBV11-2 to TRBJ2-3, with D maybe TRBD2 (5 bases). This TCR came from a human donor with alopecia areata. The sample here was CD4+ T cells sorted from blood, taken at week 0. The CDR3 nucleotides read TGTGCCAGCAGAACCTTACGTGGGAGAGGAACAGATACGCAGTATTTT. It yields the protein CASRTLRGRGTDTQYF.